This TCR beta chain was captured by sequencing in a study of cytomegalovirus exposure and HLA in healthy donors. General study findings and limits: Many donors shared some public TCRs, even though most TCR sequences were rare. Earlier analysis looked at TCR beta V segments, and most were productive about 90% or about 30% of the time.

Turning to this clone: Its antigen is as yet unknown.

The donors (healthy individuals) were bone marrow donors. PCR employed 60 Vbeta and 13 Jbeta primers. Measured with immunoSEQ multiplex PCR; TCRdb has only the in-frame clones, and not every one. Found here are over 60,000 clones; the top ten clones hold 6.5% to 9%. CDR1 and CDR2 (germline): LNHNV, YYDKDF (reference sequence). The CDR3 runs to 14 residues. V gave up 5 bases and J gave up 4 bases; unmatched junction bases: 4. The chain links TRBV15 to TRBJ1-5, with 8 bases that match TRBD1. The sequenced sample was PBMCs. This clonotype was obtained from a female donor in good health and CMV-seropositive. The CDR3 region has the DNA TGTGCCACCAGCGCACAGGGGGGAAATCAGCCCCAGCATTTT. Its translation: CATSAQGGNQPQHF.